This TCR beta chain was identified in a study of T-cell memory formation after mild COVID-19. Overall study: There were largely donor-specific TCR clusters.

This CDR3 comprises 12 residues. Trimming took off 3 bases at V and 5 bases at J, with 8 bases between the two ends. TCR alpha and TCR beta cDNA libraries with sample barcodes and UMIs came from 5'RACE using constant-segment primers. Each CDR3 protein gets one entry after TCRdb re-called the 5' RACE reads with MiXCR. This sample has about 560,000 distinct CDR3 sequences, with about 20% found just once. This clonotype was recorded many times. The material sequenced was PBMCs or a T cell subset sorted from them (not recorded which). The chain couples TRBV12-3 or TRBV12-4 to TRBJ2-7; the D is unclear. This TCR came from an adult woman who had mild COVID-19 (a few samples of this study predate the infection). Cell type and time point are not known. CDR3 sequence (DNA): TGTGCCAGCAGTTTGAGTTTCAACGAGCAGTACTTC. Its translation is CASSLSFNEQYF.